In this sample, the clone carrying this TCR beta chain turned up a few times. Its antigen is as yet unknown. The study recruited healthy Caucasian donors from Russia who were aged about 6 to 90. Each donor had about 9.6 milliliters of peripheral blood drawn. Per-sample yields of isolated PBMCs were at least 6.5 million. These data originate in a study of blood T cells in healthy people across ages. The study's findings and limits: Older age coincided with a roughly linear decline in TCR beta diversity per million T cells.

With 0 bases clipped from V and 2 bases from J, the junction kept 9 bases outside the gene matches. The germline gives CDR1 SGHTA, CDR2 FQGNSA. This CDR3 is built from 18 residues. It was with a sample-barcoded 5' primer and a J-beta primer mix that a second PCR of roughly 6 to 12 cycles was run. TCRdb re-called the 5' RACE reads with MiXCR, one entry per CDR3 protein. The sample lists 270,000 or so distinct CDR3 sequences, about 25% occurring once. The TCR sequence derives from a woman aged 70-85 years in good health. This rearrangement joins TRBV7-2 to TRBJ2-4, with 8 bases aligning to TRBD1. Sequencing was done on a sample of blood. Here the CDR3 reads CASSLAGTGGGSKNIQYF. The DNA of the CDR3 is TGTGCCAGCAGCTTAGCCGGGACAGGTGGTGGATCCAAAAACATTCAGTACTTC.